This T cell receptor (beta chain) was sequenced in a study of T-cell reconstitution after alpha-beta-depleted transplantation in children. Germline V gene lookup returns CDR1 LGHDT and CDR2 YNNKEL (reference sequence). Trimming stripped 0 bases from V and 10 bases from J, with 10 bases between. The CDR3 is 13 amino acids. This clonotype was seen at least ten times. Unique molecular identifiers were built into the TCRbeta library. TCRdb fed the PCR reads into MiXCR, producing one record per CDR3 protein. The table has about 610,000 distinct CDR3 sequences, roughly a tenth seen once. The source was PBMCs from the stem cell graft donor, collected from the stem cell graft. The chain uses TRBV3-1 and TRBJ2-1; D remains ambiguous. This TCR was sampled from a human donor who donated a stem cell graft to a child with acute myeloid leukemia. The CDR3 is CASSQDLEPEQFF. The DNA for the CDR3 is TGTGCCAGCAGCCAAGATCTGGAGCCCGAGCAGTTCTTC.